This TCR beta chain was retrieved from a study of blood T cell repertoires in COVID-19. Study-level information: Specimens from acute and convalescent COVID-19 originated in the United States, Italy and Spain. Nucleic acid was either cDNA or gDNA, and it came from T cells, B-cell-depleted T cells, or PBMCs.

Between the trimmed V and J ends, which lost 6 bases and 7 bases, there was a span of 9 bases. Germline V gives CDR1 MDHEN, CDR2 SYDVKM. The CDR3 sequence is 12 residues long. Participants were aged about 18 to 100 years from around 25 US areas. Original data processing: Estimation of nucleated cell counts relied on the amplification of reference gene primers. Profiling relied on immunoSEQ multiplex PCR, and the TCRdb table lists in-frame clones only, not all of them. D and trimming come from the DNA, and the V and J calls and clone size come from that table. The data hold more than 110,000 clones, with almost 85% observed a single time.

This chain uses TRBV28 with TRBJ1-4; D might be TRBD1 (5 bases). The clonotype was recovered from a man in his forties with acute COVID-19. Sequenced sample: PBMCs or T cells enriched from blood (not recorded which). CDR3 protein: CASRFRAEKLFF. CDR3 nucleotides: TGTGCCAGCAGGTTCAGGGCTGAAAAACTGTTTTTT.